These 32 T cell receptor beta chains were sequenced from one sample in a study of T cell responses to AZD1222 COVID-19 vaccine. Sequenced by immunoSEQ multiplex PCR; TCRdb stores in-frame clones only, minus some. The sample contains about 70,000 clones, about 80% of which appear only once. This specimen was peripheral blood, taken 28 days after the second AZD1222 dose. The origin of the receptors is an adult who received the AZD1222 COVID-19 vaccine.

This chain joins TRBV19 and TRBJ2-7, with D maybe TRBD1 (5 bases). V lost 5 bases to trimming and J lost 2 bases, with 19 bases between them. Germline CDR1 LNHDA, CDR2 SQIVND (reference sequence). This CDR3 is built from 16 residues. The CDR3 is CASSPPPGWPTYEQYF. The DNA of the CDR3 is TGTGCCAGTAGTCCTCCCCCAGGGTGGCCCACCTACGAGCAGTACTTC. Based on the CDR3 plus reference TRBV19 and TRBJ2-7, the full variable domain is DGGITQSPKYLFRKEGQNVTLSCEQNLNHDAMYWYRQDPGQGLRLIYYSQIVNDFQKGDIAEGYSVSREKKESFPLTVTSAQKNPTAFYLCASSPPPGWPTYEQYFGPGTRLTVT.

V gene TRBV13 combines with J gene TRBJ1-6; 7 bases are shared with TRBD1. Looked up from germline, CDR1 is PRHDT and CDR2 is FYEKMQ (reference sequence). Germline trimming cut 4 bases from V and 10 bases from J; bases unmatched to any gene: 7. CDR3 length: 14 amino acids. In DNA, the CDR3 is TGTGCCAGCAGCTCGAGACAGGGTAGGTCACCCCTCCACTTT. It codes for CASSSRQGRSPLHF. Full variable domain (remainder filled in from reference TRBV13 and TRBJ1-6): AAGVIQSPRHLIKEKRETATLKCYPIPRHDTVYWYQQGPGQDPQFLISFYEKMQSDKGSIPDRFSAQQFSDYHSELNMSSLELGDSALYFCASSSRQGRSPLHFGNGTRLTVT.

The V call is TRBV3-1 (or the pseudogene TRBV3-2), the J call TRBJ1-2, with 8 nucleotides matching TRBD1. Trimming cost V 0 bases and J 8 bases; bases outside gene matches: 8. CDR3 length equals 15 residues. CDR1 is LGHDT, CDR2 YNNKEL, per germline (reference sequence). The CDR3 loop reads CASSQEGRGRRGYTF. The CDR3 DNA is TGTGCCAGCAGCCAAGAGGGCAGGGGGCGCCGAGGCTACACCTTC.

CDR3: CASSIRDPWALNYGYTF. CDR3 DNA: TGTGCCAGTAGTATCCGGGACCCCTGGGCCCTAAACTATGGCTACACCTTC. The chain uses TRBV19 and TRBJ1-2, with D perhaps TRBD1 (5 bases). This CDR3 is built from 17 residues. The V and J ends lost 3 bases and 2 bases respectively, with 19 bases between them. CDR1 LNHDA and CDR2 SQIVND come from the germline V gene (reference sequence).

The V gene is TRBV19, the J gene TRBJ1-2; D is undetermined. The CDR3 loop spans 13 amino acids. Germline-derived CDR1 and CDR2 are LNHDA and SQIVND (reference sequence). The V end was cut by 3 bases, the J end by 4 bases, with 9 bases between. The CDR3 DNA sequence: TGTGCCAGTAGTATCCGCAGGTCCTATGGCTACACCTTC. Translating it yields CASSIRRSYGYTF.

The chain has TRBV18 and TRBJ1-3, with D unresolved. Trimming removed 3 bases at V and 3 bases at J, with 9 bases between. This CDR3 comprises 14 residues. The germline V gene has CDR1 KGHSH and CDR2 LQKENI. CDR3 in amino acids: CASSPGADGNTIYF. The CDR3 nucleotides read TGTGCCAGCTCACCCGGAGCAGATGGAAACACCATATATTTT. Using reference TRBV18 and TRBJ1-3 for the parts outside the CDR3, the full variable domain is NAGVMQNPRHLVRRRGQEARLRCSPMKGHSHVYWYRQLPEEGLKFMVYLQKENIIDESGMPKERFSAEFPKEGPSILRIQQVVRGDSAAYFCASSPGADGNTIYFGEGSWLTVV.

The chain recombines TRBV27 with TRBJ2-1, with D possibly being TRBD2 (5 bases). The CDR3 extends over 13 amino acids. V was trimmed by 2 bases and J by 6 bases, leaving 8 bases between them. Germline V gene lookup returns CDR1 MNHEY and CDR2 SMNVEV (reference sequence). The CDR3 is CASSLSGGNEQFF. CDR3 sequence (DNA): TGTGCCAGCAGTTTAAGTGGAGGCAATGAGCAGTTCTTC.

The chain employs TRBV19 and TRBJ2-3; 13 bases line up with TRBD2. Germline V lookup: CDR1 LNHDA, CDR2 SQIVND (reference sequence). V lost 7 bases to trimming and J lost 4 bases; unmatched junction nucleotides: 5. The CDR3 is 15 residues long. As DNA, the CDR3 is TGTGCCAGTACGGGACTAGCGGGGCGAGCAGATACGCAGTATTTT. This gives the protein CASTGLAGRADTQYF.

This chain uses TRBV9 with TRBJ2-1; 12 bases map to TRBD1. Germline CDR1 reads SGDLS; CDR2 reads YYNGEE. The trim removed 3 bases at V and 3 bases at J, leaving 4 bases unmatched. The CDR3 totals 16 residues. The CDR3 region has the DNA TGTGCCAGCAGCGCGGGACAGGGGGCTTACTACAATGAGCAGTTCTTC. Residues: CASSAGQGAYYNEQFF.

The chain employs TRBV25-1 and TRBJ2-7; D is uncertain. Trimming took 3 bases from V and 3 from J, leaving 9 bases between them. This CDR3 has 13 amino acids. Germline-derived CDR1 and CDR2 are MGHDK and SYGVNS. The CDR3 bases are TGTGCCAGCAGTGACGCCGTTTTCTACGAGCAGTACTTC. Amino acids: CASSDAVFYEQYF.

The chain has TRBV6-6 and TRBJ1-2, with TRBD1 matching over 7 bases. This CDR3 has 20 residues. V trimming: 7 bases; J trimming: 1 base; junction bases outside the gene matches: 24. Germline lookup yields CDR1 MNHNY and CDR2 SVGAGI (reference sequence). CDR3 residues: CASTYSKLWGQLLDNYGYTF. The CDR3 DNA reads TGTGCCAGCACCTATTCGAAACTATGGGGACAGTTATTAGATAACTATGGCTACACCTTC.

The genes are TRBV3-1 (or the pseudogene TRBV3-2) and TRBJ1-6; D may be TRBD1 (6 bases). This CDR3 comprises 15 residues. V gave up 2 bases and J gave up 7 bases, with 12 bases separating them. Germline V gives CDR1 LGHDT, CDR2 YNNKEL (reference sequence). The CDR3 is CASSQLQGSNSPLHF. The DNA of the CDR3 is TGTGCCAGCAGCCAATTACAGGGTAGCAATTCACCCCTCCACTTT.

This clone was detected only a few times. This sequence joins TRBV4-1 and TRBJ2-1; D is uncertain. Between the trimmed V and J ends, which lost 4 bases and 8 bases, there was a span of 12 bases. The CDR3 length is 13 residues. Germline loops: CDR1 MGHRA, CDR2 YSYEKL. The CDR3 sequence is CASSPERLDEQFF. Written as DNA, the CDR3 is TGCGCCAGCAGCCCGGAACGGCTAGATGAGCAGTTCTTC.

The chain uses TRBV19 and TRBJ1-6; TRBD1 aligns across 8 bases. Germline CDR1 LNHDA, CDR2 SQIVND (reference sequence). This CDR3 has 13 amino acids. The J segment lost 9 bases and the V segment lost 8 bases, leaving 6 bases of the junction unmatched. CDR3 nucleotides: TGTGCCAGTCGACAGGGGCTCGGTTCACCCCTCCACTTT. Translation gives CASRQGLGSPLHF.

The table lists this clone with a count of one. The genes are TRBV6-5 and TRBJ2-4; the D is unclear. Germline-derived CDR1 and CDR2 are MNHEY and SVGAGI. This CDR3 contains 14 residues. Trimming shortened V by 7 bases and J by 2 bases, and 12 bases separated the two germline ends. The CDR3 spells CASTPFGPKNIQYF. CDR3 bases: TGTGCCAGCACGCCTTTCGGACCCAAAAACATTCAGTACTTC.

This CDR3 reads CASSPHRGTTEAFF. In nucleotides, the CDR3 is TGTGCCAGCAGTCCGCACCGAGGGACCACTGAAGCTTTCTTT. The chain employs TRBV28 and TRBJ1-1; the D gene is possibly TRBD1 (5 bases). The V gene's germline CDR1 is MDHEN and CDR2 SYDVKM. Trimming pared 5 bases from V and 4 bases from J, leaving 14 bases between. The CDR3 length is 14 residues.

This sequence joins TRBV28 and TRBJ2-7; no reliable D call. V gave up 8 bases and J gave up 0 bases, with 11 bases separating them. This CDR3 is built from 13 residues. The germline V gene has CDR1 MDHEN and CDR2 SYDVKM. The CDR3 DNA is TGTGCCAGCGCTGGGCTTAGCTCCTACGAGCAGTACTTC. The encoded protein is CASAGLSSYEQYF. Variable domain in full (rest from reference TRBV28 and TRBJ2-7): DVKVTQSSRYLVKRTGEKVFLECVQDMDHENMFWYRQDPGLGLRLIYFSYDVKMKEKGDIPEGYSVSREKKERFSLILESASTNQTSMYLCASAGLSSYEQYFGPGTRLTVT.

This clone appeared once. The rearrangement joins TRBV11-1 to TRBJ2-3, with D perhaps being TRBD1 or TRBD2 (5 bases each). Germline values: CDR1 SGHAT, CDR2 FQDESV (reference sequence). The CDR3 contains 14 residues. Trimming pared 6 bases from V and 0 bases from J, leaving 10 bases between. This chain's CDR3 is CASSQGPSTDTQYF. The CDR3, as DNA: TGTGCCAGCAGTCAGGGACCAAGCACAGATACGCAGTATTTT.

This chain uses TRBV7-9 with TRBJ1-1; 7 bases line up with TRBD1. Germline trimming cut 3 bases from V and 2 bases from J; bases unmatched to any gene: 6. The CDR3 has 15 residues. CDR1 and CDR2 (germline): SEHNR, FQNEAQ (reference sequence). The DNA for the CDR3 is TGTGCCAGCAGCTTGTCCGACAGGGTAAACACTGAAGCTTTCTTT. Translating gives CASSLSDRVNTEAFF.

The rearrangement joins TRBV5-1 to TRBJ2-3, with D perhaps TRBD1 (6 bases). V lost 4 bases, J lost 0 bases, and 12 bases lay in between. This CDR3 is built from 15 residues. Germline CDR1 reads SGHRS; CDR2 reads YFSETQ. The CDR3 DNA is TGCGCCAGCAGCCCCCAGAGGGGGAGCACAGATACGCAGTATTTT. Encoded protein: CASSPQRGSTDTQYF.

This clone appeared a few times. CDR3 in amino acids: CASAQSHYEQYF. In DNA, the CDR3 is TGTGCCAGCGCCCAATCTCACTACGAGCAGTACTTC. The J gene is TRBJ2-7, the V gene TRBV2; the D is unclear. Trimming removed 8 bases at V and 3 bases at J, with 11 bases between. From germline, CDR1 is SNHLY and CDR2 FYNNEI. The CDR3 contains 12 residues.

The CDR3 DNA is TGCGCCAGCAGCTTGGGGGGACAGCTTGGCTACACCTTC. Translating it yields CASSLGGQLGYTF. This sequence joins TRBV5-1 and TRBJ1-2; TRBD1 matches at 7 bases. CDR3 length: 13 amino acids. J was trimmed by 7 bases and V by 0 bases; bases with no gene match: 3. The V gene's germline CDR1 is SGHRS and CDR2 YFSETQ.

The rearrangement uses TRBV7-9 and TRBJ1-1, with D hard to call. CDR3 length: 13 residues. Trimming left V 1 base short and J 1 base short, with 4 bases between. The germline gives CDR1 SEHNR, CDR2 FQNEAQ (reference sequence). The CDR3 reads CASSLVENTEAFF. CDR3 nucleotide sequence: TGTGCCAGCAGCTTAGTTGAGAACACTGAAGCTTTCTTT.

The CDR3 bases are TGTGCCAGCAGCTTCCTCGGGACAGGCAGGGAGACCCAGTACTTC. Its protein is CASSFLGTGRETQYF. The genes are TRBV5-8 and TRBJ2-5, with 8 bases that match TRBD1. This CDR3 is built from 15 residues. Germline trimming cut 2 bases from V and 5 bases from J; bases unmatched to any gene: 8. Looked up from germline, CDR1 is SGHTS and CDR2 is YDEGEE.

CDR3: CASSRDRGHEQYF. As DNA, the CDR3 is TGTGCCAGCAGCCGGGACAGGGGACACGAGCAGTACTTC. The chain carries TRBV6-5 and TRBJ2-7; 10 nucleotides line up with TRBD1. Germline CDR1 reads MNHEY; CDR2 reads SVGAGI. V trimming: 6 bases; J trimming: 5 bases; junction bases outside the gene matches: 4. The CDR3 sequence is 13 residues long.

The CDR3 bases are TGTGCCAGCAGCTTTCGATGGGACAGGTCCTACGAGCAGTACTTC. Its translation: CASSFRWDRSYEQYF. The chain combines TRBV7-8 with TRBJ2-7; TRBD1 matches 8 bases. Germline loops: CDR1 SGHVS, CDR2 FQNEAQ. Trimming took 3 bases from V and 1 from J; bases not matched to a gene: 5. CDR3 size: 15 residues. Drawing the rest from reference TRBV7-8 and TRBJ2-7, the complete variable domain is GAGVSQSPRYKVAKRGQDVALRCDPISGHVSLFWYQQALGQGPEFLTYFQNEAQLDKSGLPSDRFFAERPEGSVSTLKIQRTQQEDSAVYLCASSFRWDRSYEQYFGPGTRLTVT.

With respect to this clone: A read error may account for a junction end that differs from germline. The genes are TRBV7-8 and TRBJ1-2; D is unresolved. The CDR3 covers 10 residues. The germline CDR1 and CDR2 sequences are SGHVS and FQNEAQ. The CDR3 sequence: CASGPQAAAF. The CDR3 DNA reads TGTGCCAGCGGACCTCAGGCGGCAGCCTTC.

CDR3 nucleotides: TGCGCCAGCAGCTTGAGTGCCAGGGGTAGTGAAAAACTGTTTTTT. It yields the protein CASSLSARGSEKLFF. The rearrangement links TRBV5-1 to TRBJ1-4; TRBD1 is a possible D gene (6 bases). V was clipped by 1 base and J by 7 bases, with 14 bases between them. This CDR3 is built from 15 residues. CDR1 is SGHRS, CDR2 YFSETQ, per germline. Looking up the rest from reference TRBV5-1 and TRBJ1-4 gives the full variable domain: KAGVTQTPRYLIKTRGQQVTLSCSPISGHRSVSWYQQTPGQGLQFLFEYFSETQRNKGNFPGRFSGRQFSNSRSEMNVSTLELGDSALYLCASSLSARGSEKLFFGSGTQLSVL.

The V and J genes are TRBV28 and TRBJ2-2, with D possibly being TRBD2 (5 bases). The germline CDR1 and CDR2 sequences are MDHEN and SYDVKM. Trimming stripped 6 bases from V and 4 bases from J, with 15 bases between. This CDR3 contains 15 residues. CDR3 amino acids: CASRGDIGFTGELFF. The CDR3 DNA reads TGTGCCAGCAGGGGAGACATAGGATTCACCGGGGAGCTGTTTTTT.

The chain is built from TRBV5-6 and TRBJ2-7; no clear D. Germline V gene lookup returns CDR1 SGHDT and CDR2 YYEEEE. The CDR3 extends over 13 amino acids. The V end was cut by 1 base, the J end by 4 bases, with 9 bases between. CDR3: CASSLSPRYEQYF. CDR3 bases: TGTGCCAGCAGCTTGTCCCCGCGTTACGAGCAGTACTTC. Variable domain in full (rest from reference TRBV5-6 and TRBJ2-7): DAGVTQSPTHLIKTRGQQVTLRCSPKSGHDTVSWYQQALGQGPQFIFQYYEEEERQRGNFPDRFSGHQFPNYSSELNVNALLLGDSALYLCASSLSPRYEQYFGPGTRLTVT.

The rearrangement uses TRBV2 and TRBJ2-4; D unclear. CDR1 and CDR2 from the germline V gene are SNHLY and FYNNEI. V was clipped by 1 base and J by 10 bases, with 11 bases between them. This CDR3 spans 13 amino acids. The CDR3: CASSEENSQIQYF. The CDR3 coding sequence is TGTGCCAGCAGTGAAGAGAACAGCCAAATTCAGTACTTC.

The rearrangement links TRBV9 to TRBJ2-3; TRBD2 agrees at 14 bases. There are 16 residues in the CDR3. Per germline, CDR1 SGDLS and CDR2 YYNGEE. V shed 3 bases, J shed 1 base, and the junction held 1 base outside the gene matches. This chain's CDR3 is CASSATSGGGTDTQYF. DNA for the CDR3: TGTGCCAGCAGCGCGACTAGCGGGGGGGGCACAGATACGCAGTATTTT.